This is a list of T cell receptor beta chains from one sample in a study of shared clonotypes between healthy human individuals. Profiling relied on immunoSEQ multiplex PCR, and the TCRdb table lists in-frame clones only, not all of them. The top ten clones hold approximately 12% of a sample with about half a million clones, about 80% of them seen once. Sequencing input: PBMCs. The receptors shown here come from a woman aged 40 to 50 in good health. Some clones in this sample may be carry-over from other donors' samples. The CDR3 runs from the conserved cysteine through the conserved F or W. The order of the fields is V gene, CDR3 length, clone size, J gene, D gene, CDR3 DNA, CDR3 protein. D genes are given only for firm matches. Clone size is not always given. Where it is, it says once, few, many or a class for expanded clones.

V: TRBV18
length: 15
size: many
J: TRBJ2-7
D: TRBD1
DNA: TGTGCCAGCTCACCGCCGGGACAGGGGGCCCAGGTGCAGTACTTC
CDR3: CASSPPGQGAQVQYF

V: TRBV28
length: 16
size: -
J: TRBJ2-7
D: -
DNA: TGTGCCAGCAGGCTTGGACCGCCGCAGAGCTCCTACGAGCAGTACTTC
CDR3: CASRLGPPQSSYEQYF

V: TRBV11-2
length: 13
size: -
J: TRBJ2-2
D: -
DNA: TGTGCCAGCAGCTTAGGGGGAACCGGGGAGCTGTTTTTT
CDR3: CASSLGGTGELFF

V: TRBV2
length: 19
size: -
J: TRBJ1-5
D: TRBD1
DNA: TGTGCCAGCAGTGGCGACCGGGACAGGGGCCCGTTCGGCAATCAGCCCCAGCATTTT
CDR3: CASSGDRDRGPFGNQPQHF

V: TRBV7-7
length: 13
size: -
J: TRBJ2-7
D: -
DNA: TGTGCCAGCAGCTCGAGCTACGGGGCCGAGCAGTACTTC
CDR3: CASSSSYGAEQYF

V: TRBV6-6
length: 13
size: -
J: TRBJ2-1
D: -
DNA: TGTGCCAGCAGTTACCCAGAGAACAATGAGCAGTTCTTC
CDR3: CASSYPENNEQFF

V: TRBV5-4
length: 12
size: -
J: TRBJ1-3
D: -
DNA: TGTGCCAGCAGCTTGGATGGGAACACCATATATTTT
CDR3: CASSLDGNTIYF

V: TRBV29-1
length: 16
size: -
J: TRBJ1-5
D: -
DNA: TGCAGCGCTCACGAGGGCGGGGTACATAGCAATCAGCCCCAGCATTTT
CDR3: CSAHEGGVHSNQPQHF

V: TRBV11-2
length: 17
size: -
J: TRBJ2-2
D: -
DNA: TGTGCCAGCAGCTTAATTCCCCCTAGTGGGGTCGCCGGGGAGCTGTTTTTT
CDR3: CASSLIPPSGVAGELFF

V: TRBV10-2
length: 14
size: few
J: TRBJ2-1
D: TRBD2
DNA: TGCGCCAGCCTCTTAGCGGGAAGATACAATGAGCAGTTCTTC
CDR3: CASLLAGRYNEQFF

V: TRBV4-1
length: 14
size: -
J: TRBJ1-5
D: -
DNA: TGCGCCAGCAGCCAGCTCCAGGGAAATCAGCCCCAGCATTTT
CDR3: CASSQLQGNQPQHF

V: TRBV6-6
length: 16
size: -
J: TRBJ2-5
D: -
DNA: TGTGCCAGCAGTTACGGAACTCGGGAGCTGGGAGAGACCCAGTACTTC
CDR3: CASSYGTRELGETQYF

V: TRBV28
length: 14
size: -
J: TRBJ1-2
D: -
DNA: TGTGCCAGCAGTCCACACCGGGGGGGGGATGGCTACACCTTC
CDR3: CASSPHRGGDGYTF

V: TRBV11-2
length: 15
size: -
J: TRBJ2-7
D: TRBD2
DNA: TGTGCCAGCAGCCAAGGGACTAGCGGGACCCTCGAGCAGTACTTC
CDR3: CASSQGTSGTLEQYF

V: TRBV5-1
length: 15
size: -
J: TRBJ2-2
D: TRBD1
DNA: TGCGCCAGCAGCCTTAGGACAGGCGACACCGGGGAGCTGTTTTTT
CDR3: CASSLRTGDTGELFF

V: TRBV27
length: 17
size: -
J: TRBJ1-3
D: -
DNA: TGTGCCAGCAGTTTAGGGGCGGGGGCAGGGCTCGGAAACACCATATATTTT
CDR3: CASSLGAGAGLGNTIYF